This passage covers 11 T cell receptor beta chains from one sample sequenced in a study of CD8+CD57+ T cells in acquired aplastic anemia. TCR beta VDJ and CDR3 were profiled, and genomic DNA was the template. TCRdb reprocessed the reads via MiXCR and lists one record per CDR3 protein. The sample yields roughly 260,000 distinct CDR3 sequences, approximately 50% seen once. By flow cytometry, patients selected for sequencing had shown an expansion of CD8+CD57+ cells. Input material: sorted CD4+, CD8+, or CD8+CD57+ T cells (not recorded which) from PBMCs. These receptors were collected from a human donor with aplastic anemia.

This clonotype was picked up many times. V and J are TRBV15 and TRBJ2-7; 8 bases are shared with TRBD1. The CDR3 runs to 15 residues. V shed 1 base and J 5 bases; nucleotides not matched to a gene: 7. Germline CDR1 reads LNHNV; CDR2 reads YYDKDF (reference sequence). The CDR3 here is CATSRGVRGRNEQYF. The CDR3 DNA reads as TGTGCCACCAGCAGAGGAGTCAGGGGGCGAAACGAGCAGTACTTC.

This chain uses TRBV2 with TRBJ1-1; D uncertain. The ends were cut back, 8 bases at V and 5 bases at J, with 12 bases in the middle. Germline V gene sequence: CDR1 SNHLY, CDR2 FYNNEI. The CDR3 sequence is 12 residues long. CDR3 loop: CASHRSGTEAFF. In nucleotides, the CDR3 is TGTGCCAGCCATAGGTCGGGGACTGAAGCTTTCTTT.

This clonotype has a single count. The chain has TRBV15 and TRBJ2-7, with 7 bases lining up with TRBD1. CDR3 length: 13 residues. Trimming took 1 base from V and 5 from J; bases not matched to a gene: 2. Germline V gene lookup returns CDR1 LNHNV and CDR2 YYDKDF (reference sequence). The CDR3 loop is CATSRGQGDEQYF. The DNA for the CDR3 is TGTGCCACCAGCAGAGGACAGGGCGACGAGCAGTACTTC.

The table lists this clonotype with a few counts. This rearrangement joins TRBV7-9 to TRBJ1-2, with 9 bases identical to TRBD1. The V gene end was trimmed by 1 base and the J gene end by 5 bases; junction bases not matched to a gene: 8. The CDR3 sequence is 16 residues long. Germline V CDR1 and CDR2: SEHNR, FQNEAQ (reference sequence). CDR3 residues: CASSLEWGQGTYGYTF. CDR3 nucleotides: TGTGCCAGCAGCTTAGAATGGGGACAGGGTACATATGGCTACACCTTC.

DNA of the CDR3: TGTGCCAGCATGGGGGCCCATTCACCCCTCCACTTT. As protein: CASMGAHSPLHF. The chain employs TRBV7-3 and TRBJ1-6, with a weak D call TRBD1 (6 bases). Germline-derived CDR1 and CDR2 are SGHTA and FQGTGA. The CDR3 consists of 12 residues. V was trimmed by 7 bases and J by 8 bases, leaving 9 bases between them.

The rearrangement links TRBV20-1 to TRBJ2-1; TRBD2 agrees at 7 bases. CDR1 is DFQATT, CDR2 SNEGSKA, per germline (reference sequence). The CDR3 has 15 residues. Germline trimming cut 5 bases from V and 0 bases from J; bases unmatched to any gene: 7. CDR3 protein: CSASPASGSYNEQFF. In nucleotides, the CDR3 is TGCAGTGCTTCTCCCGCTAGCGGCTCCTACAATGAGCAGTTCTTC.

This clonotype showed up many times. The rearrangement uses TRBV7-9 and TRBJ2-1, with TRBD2 matching 13 bases. Germline values: CDR1 SEHNR, CDR2 FQNEAQ (reference sequence). Unmatched junction bases numbered 16, after V lost 5 bases and J lost 12 bases. The CDR3 is 17 residues long. The CDR3 nucleotides are TGTGCCAGCAGCCCTCCACCCTCAGGACTAGCGGGAGTAGGGCAGTTCTTC. Protein product: CASSPPPSGLAGVGQFF.

The chain joins TRBV28 to TRBJ1-1; TRBD1 aligns across 10 bases. CDR1 MDHEN and CDR2 SYDVKM come from the germline V gene. This CDR3 spans 14 amino acids. The junction had 3 bases not matched to a gene; V was cut back by 3 bases and J by 5 bases. The CDR3 spells CASSLDRGLTEAFF. The CDR3, as DNA: TGTGCCAGCAGTTTGGACAGGGGGTTAACTGAAGCTTTCTTT. The full variable domain, in which reference TRBV28 and TRBJ1-1 provide the parts outside the CDR3, is DVKVTQSSRYLVKRTGEKVFLECVQDMDHENMFWYRQDPGLGLRLIYFSYDVKMKEKGDIPEGYSVSREKKERFSLILESASTNQTSMYLCASSLDRGLTEAFFGQGTRLTVV.

The chain combines TRBV9 with TRBJ1-2; 7 positions agree with TRBD1. CDR3 length equals 13 residues. Germline lookup yields CDR1 SGDLS and CDR2 YYNGEE. V lost 5 bases to trimming and J lost 6 bases; unmatched junction nucleotides: 7. The CDR3 sequence is CASRGTASDGYTF. CDR3 sequence (DNA): TGTGCCAGCAGGGGGACAGCATCGGATGGCTACACCTTC.

V and J are TRBV6-1 and TRBJ2-2, with D tentatively TRBD2 (6 bases). Germline CDR1 MNHNS, CDR2 SASEGT. Trimming took off 9 bases at V and 6 bases at J, with 17 bases between the two ends. This CDR3 comprises 14 residues. CDR3 DNA sequence: TGTGCCAGTCCGCGCGGGGTGGATTCCGGGGAGCTGTTTTTT. It translates to CASPRGVDSGELFF.

The chain has TRBV7-9 and TRBJ1-1, with TRBD1 as a possible D gene (5 bases). The CDR3 runs 15 residues. The V end lost 3 bases, the J end lost 0 bases, and 11 bases lay between the germline ends. Germline CDR1 reads SEHNR; CDR2 reads FQNEAQ (reference sequence). The CDR3 DNA follows: TGTGCCAGCAGCTTGGAAGGGGCAATGAACACTGAAGCTTTCTTT. This gives the protein CASSLEGAMNTEAFF.